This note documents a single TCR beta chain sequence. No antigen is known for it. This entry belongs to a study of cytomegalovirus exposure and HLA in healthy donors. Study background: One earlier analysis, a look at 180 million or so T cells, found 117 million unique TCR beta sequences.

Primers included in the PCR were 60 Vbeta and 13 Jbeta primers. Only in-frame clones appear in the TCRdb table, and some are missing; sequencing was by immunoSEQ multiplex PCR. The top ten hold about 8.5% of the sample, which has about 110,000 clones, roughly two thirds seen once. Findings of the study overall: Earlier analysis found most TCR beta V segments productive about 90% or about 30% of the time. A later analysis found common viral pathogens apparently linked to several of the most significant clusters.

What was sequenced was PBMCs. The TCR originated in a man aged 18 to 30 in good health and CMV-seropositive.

CDR3 sequence (DNA): TGTGCCCGTATGAGTAGCTCTGGAAACACCATATATTTT. Translation: CARMSSSGNTIYF. This sequence joins TRBV30 and TRBJ1-3, with no clear D. Germline loops: CDR1 GTSNPN, CDR2 SVGIG (reference sequence). This CDR3 is built from 13 residues. Trimming took 8 bases from V and 0 from J, leaving 11 bases between them.